This TCR beta chain was documented in a study of human T cells and chemical hapten exposure (dated by TCRdb to about 2021). Regarding the study in general: Libraries were pooled for sequencing, and variation in per-sample TCR yields was attributed mainly to small differences in library volumes within the pool. Peripheral blood TCR repertoire changes were tracked in vivo in alopecia patients during primary and secondary sensitization to the hapten diphenylcyclopropenone (DPC). The research as a whole found: After repeated subsampling, changes were observed in the strength of the expansion versus patch-test correlation and in the threshold at which the correlation became significant. DPC sensitization did not change the number of TCRs with a frequency above 1 in 1000, and there was no evidence of changes in global repertoire structure.

During library preparation, unique molecular identifiers were attached to individual cDNA molecules so that TCRs could be counted in a quantitative, reproducible way. For every blood RNA sample, sequencing covered both the TCR alpha and TCR beta chains. Turning to the authors' computational methods: A median of approximately 100,000 TCRs per sample was observed, with a range of 23,224 to 690,600. V, J and CDR3 annotation of the TCR reads was performed with the Decombinator software suite. For the PS versus PT1 abundance plots, all samples were subsampled to the same number of TCRs (28,000). TCRs were defined as expanded if absent before sensitization and observed at least eight times at the 2-week time point. Clones were called with MiXCR by TCRdb after fastp trimmed the public reads at Q25, and only in-frame beta chains were retained. Each CDR3 protein appears once, grouped with its most common genes and DNA. TCRdb, rather than the study authors, made the V and J calls. The sample includes about 120,000 distinct CDR3 sequences, with about 7.7% observed a single time. 1.2% to 1.5% of the sample rests with the top ten.

V has 5 bases trimmed and J has 4 bases trimmed; junction bases matching no gene number 6. Based on the germline V gene, the CDR1 and CDR2 sequences are SGHDT and YYEEEE. The CDR3 spans 14 residues, from the cysteine through the phenylalanine. The only DNA kept is the CDR3, 42 bases in frame from the first base. In regard to this clonotype: Its antigen remains undetermined. Per-nucleotide qualities are absent, and no much larger clonotype sits a single base away.

Total RNA was extracted from unfractionated whole blood that had been collected in Tempus Blood RNA tubes. Five or six healthy volunteers served as TCR sequencing controls and were bled at day 0, 2 weeks and 6 weeks. Material: whole blood. This chain joins TRBV5-6 to TRBJ2-1; TRBD1 aligns with 7 central bases. The sequence was collected from a human donor in good health. Some clones in this sample may be carry-over from other donors' samples. Donor details come from another sample of the same person, matched by shared clones. The bases read TGTGCCAGCAGAGACAGGGTCCCGTACAATGAGCAGTTCTTC. It translates as CASRDRVPYNEQFF.